The 21 T cell receptor beta chains listed next were all sequenced from one sample in a study of shared clonotypes between healthy human individuals. This table comes from immunoSEQ multiplex PCR, and its TCRdb copy is limited to in-frame clones, with some not included. This table holds millions of clones, just over 90% found once. Sequenced sample: naive CD4+ T cells sorted from blood. Subset here: CD45RA+ positively selected. The receptor set was obtained from a man younger than 35 in good health.

Comment on this clone: Other nucleotide sequences in the sample specify the same CDR3. The chain joins TRBV5-4 to TRBJ1-4, with D unresolved. The length of the CDR3 is 14 residues. Trimming cost V 0 bases and J 0 bases, with 3 bases left between them. Germline CDR1 and CDR2: SGHNT and YYREEE (reference sequence). The CDR3 sequence is CASSLDATNEKLFF. The CDR3 DNA reads TGTGCCAGCAGCTTGGATGCAACTAATGAAAAACTGTTTTTT.

The chain recombines TRBV28 with TRBJ2-6; D not certain. Germline V gene lookup returns CDR1 MDHEN and CDR2 SYDVKM. CDR3 length equals 15 residues. Trimming stripped 9 bases from V and 1 base from J, with 13 bases between. This chain's CDR3 is CASRVVGSGANVLTF. The DNA for the CDR3 is TGTGCCAGTCGTGTGGTTGGGTCTGGGGCCAACGTCCTGACTTTC.

This clone was detected a few times. The chain couples TRBV9 to TRBJ1-3, with a weak D call TRBD1 (6 bases). The germline V gene encodes CDR1 SGDLS and CDR2 YYNGEE. V was clipped by 4 bases and J by 5 bases, with 10 bases between them. This CDR3 has 13 residues. CDR3 nucleotide sequence: TGTGCCAGCAGCCGGACAGATCGAAACACCATATATTTT. The encoded protein is CASSRTDRNTIYF.

This chain joins TRBV28 and TRBJ2-5; 8 bases line up with TRBD1. The germline V gene encodes CDR1 MDHEN and CDR2 SYDVKM. V trimming: 4 bases; J trimming: 2 bases; junction bases outside the gene matches: 6. CDR3 length: 15 amino acids. In nucleotides, the CDR3 is TGTGCCAGCAGTTCCGATTGGACAGGGCAAGAGACCCAGTACTTC. It yields the protein CASSSDWTGQETQYF.

CDR3 region: CASRPTGSASPLHF. The CDR3 coding sequence is TGTGCCAGCAGGCCGACAGGGAGTGCATCACCCCTCCACTTT. V gene TRBV7-2 combines with J gene TRBJ1-6; 7 bases are shared with TRBD1. The germline V gene has CDR1 SGHTA and CDR2 FQGNSA. The CDR3 is made up of 14 amino acids. V was pared by 6 bases and J by 10 bases, with 9 bases of the junction left unmatched.

This clone came up a few times. The chain couples TRBV30 to TRBJ1-5; TRBD1 is a possible D gene (6 bases). The CDR3 consists of 15 residues. CDR1 and CDR2 (germline): GTSNPN, SVGIG (reference sequence). The V gene lost 3 bases and the J gene lost 3 bases, with 15 bases spanning the gap. CDR3 DNA: TGTGCCTGGAGAGAGAGGGGGGGACTCAATCAGCCCCAGCATTTT. Translating it yields CAWRERGGLNQPQHF.

This chain joins TRBV19 and TRBJ1-2; the match to TRBD1 covers 7 bases. Germline V lookup: CDR1 LNHDA, CDR2 SQIVND (reference sequence). The CDR3 contains 14 residues. J gave up 0 bases and V 6 bases, and 4 bases lay outside the gene matches. The CDR3 protein is CASRETGTNYGYTF. The CDR3 nucleotides read TGTGCCAGTAGGGAGACAGGGACTAACTATGGCTACACCTTC.

The chain has TRBV7-2 and TRBJ1-1; D ambiguous. CDR3 length equals 14 residues. Germline V gives CDR1 SGHTA, CDR2 FQGNSA. Trimming removed 5 bases at V and 3 bases at J, with 13 bases between. The CDR3 coding sequence is TGTGCCAGCAGCACCGACGGCAGGCACACTGAAGCTTTCTTT. Protein product: CASSTDGRHTEAFF.

The V and J genes are TRBV2 and TRBJ2-1; 11 bases line up with TRBD2. This CDR3 region has 15 residues. From germline, CDR1 is SNHLY and CDR2 FYNNEI. Losses at the gene ends were 3 bases for V and 7 bases for J; bases not matched to a gene: 5. The chain's CDR3 is CASSERLAGGNEQFF. The CDR3 nucleotides read TGTGCCAGCAGTGAGAGGCTAGCGGGGGGTAATGAGCAGTTCTTC.

This chain uses TRBV6-5 with TRBJ2-7; 9 nucleotides line up with TRBD1. With 4 bases clipped from V and 3 bases from J, the junction kept 10 bases outside the gene matches. Germline loops: CDR1 MNHEY, CDR2 SVGAGI. This CDR3 has 16 residues. The CDR3 DNA sequence: TGTGCCAGCAGTTTAAATCCGGGACAGGGTTTCTACGAGCAGTACTTC. As protein: CASSLNPGQGFYEQYF.

The chain has TRBV6-1 and TRBJ2-1, with 10 bases aligning to TRBD2. The J segment lost 4 bases and the V segment lost 6 bases, leaving 6 bases of the junction unmatched. The CDR3 runs 15 residues. Germline loops: CDR1 MNHNS, CDR2 SASEGT. The CDR3 region has the DNA TGTGCCAGCAGAGGAGCGGGAGGGGAATACAATGAGCAGTTCTTC. This codes for CASRGAGGEYNEQFF.

The V and J genes are TRBV9 and TRBJ2-7; D remains unclear. V lost 4 bases and J 4 bases, leaving 15 bases between the germline ends. The germline V gene has CDR1 SGDLS and CDR2 YYNGEE. CDR3 size: 14 residues. The CDR3 loop reads CASSPGPQVYEQYF. In DNA, the CDR3 is TGTGCCAGCAGCCCAGGACCCCAGGTTTACGAGCAGTACTTC. The full variable domain, rest sourced from reference TRBV9 and TRBJ2-7, is DSGVTQTPKHLITATGQRVTLRCSPRSGDLSVYWYQQSLDQGLQFLIQYYNGEERAKGNILERFSAQQFPDLHSELNLSSLELGDSALYFCASSPGPQVYEQYFGPGTRLTVT.

The V and J genes are TRBV5-8 and TRBJ2-4, with TRBD1 identical over 8 bases. The germline gives CDR1 SGHTS, CDR2 YDEGEE. V gave up 10 bases and J gave up 2 bases; unmatched junction bases: 20. This CDR3 is 18 amino acids long. This CDR3 is CAPSGTGVPRVTKNIQYF. In DNA form, the CDR3 reads TGTGCCCCTTCCGGGACAGGCGTTCCTCGGGTCACCAAAAACATTCAGTACTTC.

The J gene is TRBJ2-6, the V gene TRBV6-6, with a possible D match to TRBD1 (6 bases). This CDR3 has 15 amino acids. Trimming stripped 5 bases from V and 1 base from J, with 9 bases between. CDR1 and CDR2 from the germline V gene are MNHNY and SVGAGI (reference sequence). The CDR3 DNA reads TGTGCCAGCAGTAAAACAGGGTCTGGGGCCAACGTCCTGACTTTC. Amino acid sequence: CASSKTGSGANVLTF.

A remark on this clone: In the same sample, other DNA sequences code for this CDR3. The rearrangement links TRBV7-2 to TRBJ2-1; TRBD1 matches 8 bases. The V gene end was trimmed by 3 bases and the J gene end by 8 bases; junction bases not matched to a gene: 3. This CDR3 has 13 residues. The germline V gene encodes CDR1 SGHTA and CDR2 FQGNSA. As DNA, the CDR3 is TGTGCCAGCAGCTTCGCAGGGGGCGATGAGCAGTTCTTC. Its translation: CASSFAGGDEQFF.

The J gene is TRBJ1-4, the V gene TRBV19; the D gene is possibly TRBD1 (5 bases). V shed 1 base and J shed 0 bases, with 12 bases lying between them. The germline gives CDR1 LNHDA, CDR2 SQIVND (reference sequence). The CDR3 extends over 17 amino acids. CDR3 amino acids: CASSIVRGIATNEKLFF. In DNA, the CDR3 is TGTGCCAGTAGTATAGTGAGGGGAATTGCAACTAATGAAAAACTGTTTTTT.

This clone has a single count. This same CDR3 is encoded by further DNA sequences in the sample. V and J are TRBV7-9 and TRBJ1-1, with 10 bases that match TRBD1. Germline CDR1 SEHNR, CDR2 FQNEAQ (reference sequence). V shed 4 bases and J 5 bases; nucleotides not matched to a gene: 4. CDR3 length equals 14 residues. CDR3 protein: CASSSGQGETEAFF. In DNA form, the CDR3 reads TGTGCCAGCAGCTCCGGACAGGGGGAAACTGAAGCTTTCTTT.

This chain links TRBV5-4 with TRBJ2-3; 11 bases match TRBD2. CDR3 length: 17 amino acids. Germline-derived CDR1 and CDR2 are SGHNT and YYREEE (reference sequence). After removal of 5 bases from V and 0 bases from J, the junction contained 8 bases not matched to a gene. The CDR3 DNA sequence: TGTGCCAGCAGACCAAGACTAGCGGGAACTAGCACAGATACGCAGTATTTT. Translation gives CASRPRLAGTSTDTQYF.

The rearrangement links TRBV19 to TRBJ2-5; the match to TRBD2 covers 15 bases. The V and J ends lost 4 bases and 2 bases, in that order; junction bases with no gene match: 2. The CDR3 extends over 16 amino acids. Per germline, CDR1 LNHDA and CDR2 SQIVND (reference sequence). The CDR3 DNA reads as TGTGCCAGTAGTAGAGGACTAGCGGGGGGGCAAGAGACCCAGTACTTC. Translated: CASSRGLAGGQETQYF. The variable domain in full, with the rest retrieved from reference TRBV19 and TRBJ2-5, is DGGITQSPKYLFRKEGQNVTLSCEQNLNHDAMYWYRQDPGQGLRLIYYSQIVNDFQKGDIAEGYSVSREKKESFPLTVTSAQKNPTAFYLCASSRGLAGGQETQYFGPGTRLLVL.

This rearrangement joins TRBV4-1 to TRBJ2-2, with D possibly matching TRBD2 (7 bases). Deletions cut 1 base from V and 0 bases from J, with 9 bases between. Germline-derived CDR1 and CDR2 are MGHRA and YSYEKL. This CDR3 region has 16 residues. CDR3 in DNA: TGCGCCAGCAGCCAAGGGGAGGGGGCGAACACCGGGGAGCTGTTTTTT. Translating gives CASSQGEGANTGELFF.

Concerning this clone itself: The identical CDR3 is also encoded by other nucleotide sequences in the sample. This rearrangement joins TRBV7-2 to TRBJ2-3; 8 positions match TRBD2. The CDR3 sequence is 15 residues long. V lost 5 bases and J lost 0; bases outside the gene matches: 4. Per germline, CDR1 SGHTA and CDR2 FQGNSA. CDR3 amino acids: CASSRGGGSTDTQYF. The CDR3 DNA reads as TGTGCCAGCAGCCGGGGGGGCGGTAGCACAGATACGCAGTATTTT. Together with reference TRBV7-2 and TRBJ2-3, the CDR3 gives the full variable domain: GAGVSQSPSNKVTEKGKDVELRCDPISGHTALYWYRQSLGQGLEFLIYFQGNSAPDKSGLPSDRFSAERTGGSVSTLTIQRTQQEDSAVYLCASSRGGGSTDTQYFGPGTRLTVL.